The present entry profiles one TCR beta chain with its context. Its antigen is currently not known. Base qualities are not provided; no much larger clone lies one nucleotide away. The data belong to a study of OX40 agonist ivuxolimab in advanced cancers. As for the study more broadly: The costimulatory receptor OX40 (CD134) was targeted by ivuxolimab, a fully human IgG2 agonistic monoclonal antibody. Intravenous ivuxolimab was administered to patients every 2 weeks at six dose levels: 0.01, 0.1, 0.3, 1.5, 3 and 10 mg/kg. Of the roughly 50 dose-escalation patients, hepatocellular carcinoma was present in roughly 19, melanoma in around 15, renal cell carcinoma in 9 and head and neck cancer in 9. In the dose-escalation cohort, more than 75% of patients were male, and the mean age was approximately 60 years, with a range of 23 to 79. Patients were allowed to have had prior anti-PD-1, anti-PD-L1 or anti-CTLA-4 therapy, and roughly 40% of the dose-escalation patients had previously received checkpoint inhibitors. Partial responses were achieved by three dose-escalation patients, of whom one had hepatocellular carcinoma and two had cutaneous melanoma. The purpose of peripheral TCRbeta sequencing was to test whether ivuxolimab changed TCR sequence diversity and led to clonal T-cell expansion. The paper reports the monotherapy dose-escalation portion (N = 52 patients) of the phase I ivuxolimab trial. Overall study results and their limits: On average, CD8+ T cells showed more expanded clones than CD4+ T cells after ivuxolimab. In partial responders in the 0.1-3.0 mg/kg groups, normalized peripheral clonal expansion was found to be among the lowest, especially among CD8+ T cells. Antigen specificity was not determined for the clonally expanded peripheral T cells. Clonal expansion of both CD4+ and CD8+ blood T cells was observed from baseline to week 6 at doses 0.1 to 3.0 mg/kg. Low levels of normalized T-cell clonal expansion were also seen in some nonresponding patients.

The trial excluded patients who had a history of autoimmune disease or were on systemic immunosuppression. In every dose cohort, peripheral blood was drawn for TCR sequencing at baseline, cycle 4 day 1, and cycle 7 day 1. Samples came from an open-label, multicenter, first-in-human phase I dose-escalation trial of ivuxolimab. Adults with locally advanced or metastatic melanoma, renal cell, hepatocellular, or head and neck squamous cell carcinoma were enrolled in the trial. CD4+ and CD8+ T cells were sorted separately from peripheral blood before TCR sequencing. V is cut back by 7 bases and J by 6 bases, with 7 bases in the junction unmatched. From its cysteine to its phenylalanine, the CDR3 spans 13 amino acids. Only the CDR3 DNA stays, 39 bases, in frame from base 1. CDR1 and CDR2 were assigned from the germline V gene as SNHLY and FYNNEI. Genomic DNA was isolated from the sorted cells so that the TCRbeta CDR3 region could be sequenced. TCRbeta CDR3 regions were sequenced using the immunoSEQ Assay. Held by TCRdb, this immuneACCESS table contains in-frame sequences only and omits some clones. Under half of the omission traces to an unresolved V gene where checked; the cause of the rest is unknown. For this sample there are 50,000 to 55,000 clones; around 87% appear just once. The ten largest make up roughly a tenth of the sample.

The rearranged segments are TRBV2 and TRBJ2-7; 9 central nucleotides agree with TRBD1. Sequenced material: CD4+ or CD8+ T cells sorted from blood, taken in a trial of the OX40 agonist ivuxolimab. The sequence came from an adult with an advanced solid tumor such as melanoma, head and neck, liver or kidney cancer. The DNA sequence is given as TGTGCCAGCAAACCGGGACAGGGAGGCGAGCAGTACTTC. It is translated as CASKPGQGGEQYF.